The 22 T cell receptor beta chains presented below share a single source sample, sequenced in a study of blood T cell repertoires in COVID-19. The table came from immunoSEQ multiplex PCR; TCRdb's copy has only in-frame clones and leaves some out. The sample records about 370,000 clones, 75% to 90% being singletons. Material: PBMCs or T cells enriched from blood (not recorded which). Receptors were obtained from a man aged 18 to 29 who had recovered from COVID-19.

The V and J genes are TRBV11-3 and TRBJ2-7; maybe TRBD1 (6 bases). The length of the CDR3 is 13 residues. The V gene's germline CDR1 is SGHNT and CDR2 YENEEA. Trimming left V 2 bases short and J 5 bases short, with 10 bases between. The CDR3 loop reads CASSLSRGHEQYF. The CDR3 bases are TGTGCCAGCAGCTTATCCAGGGGCCACGAGCAGTACTTC.

This chain connects TRBV28 to TRBJ2-5, with TRBD2 as a possible D gene (5 bases). Germline V gene lookup returns CDR1 MDHEN and CDR2 SYDVKM. Trimming removed 4 bases at V and 2 bases at J, with 11 bases between. This CDR3 is 14 amino acids long. The DNA of the CDR3 is TGTGCCAGCAGTTCCAGCGGAAGACAAGAGACCCAGTACTTC. It specifies CASSSSGRQETQYF.

The V and J genes are TRBV4-1 and TRBJ2-2, with TRBD1 as a possible D gene (6 bases). Trimming cost V 6 bases and J 5 bases, with 7 bases left between them. The CDR3 totals 12 residues. CDR1 and CDR2 from the germline V gene are MGHRA and YSYEKL. This CDR3 reads CASRGQTGELFF. The CDR3 region has the DNA TGCGCCAGCAGGGGACAAACCGGGGAGCTGTTTTTT.

This chain uses TRBV3-1 (or the pseudogene TRBV3-2) with TRBJ2-7, with 13 bases fitting TRBD2. CDR3 size: 20 residues. Trimming removed 1 base from V and 3 bases from J; junction bases left unmatched: 15. In germline, CDR1 is LGHDT, CDR2 YNNKEL (reference sequence). CDR3 loop: CASSQARLAGGGGDYYEQYF. The CDR3 DNA sequence: TGTGCCAGCAGCCAAGCACGACTAGCGGGAGGAGGAGGAGACTACTACGAGCAGTACTTC.

This chain connects TRBV6-5 to TRBJ1-5; the D is unclear. The CDR3 contains 13 residues. With 6 bases removed from V and 3 bases from J, the gap between germline ends came to 9 bases. From germline, CDR1 is MNHEY and CDR2 SVGAGI. CDR3 in amino acids: CASRGGFNQPQHF. The CDR3 DNA sequence: TGTGCCAGCAGGGGAGGGTTCAATCAGCCCCAGCATTTT.

The chain couples TRBV7-2 to TRBJ1-1, with a tentative D call TRBD1 (5 bases). V dropped 5 bases and J dropped 2 bases, with 12 bases sitting between them. The CDR3 totals 14 residues. Germline V gene data show CDR1 as SGHTA and CDR2 as FQGNSA. CDR3: CASSPLQGNTEAFF. The CDR3 bases are TGTGCCAGCAGCCCTCTCCAGGGTAACACTGAAGCTTTCTTT.

The CDR3 region has the DNA TGTGCCAGTACCAGACGGGGGGACACAGATACGCAGTATTTT. Translation gives CASTRRGDTDTQYF. The chain has TRBV19 and TRBJ2-3, with 7 bases matching TRBD2. The CDR3 runs 14 residues. Looked up from germline, CDR1 is LNHDA and CDR2 is SQIVND (reference sequence). J gave up 2 bases and V 7 bases, and 6 bases lay outside the gene matches.

The chain joins TRBV28 to TRBJ2-6, with D possibly TRBD1 on 6 matching bases. The CDR3 runs to 15 residues. The germline gives CDR1 MDHEN, CDR2 SYDVKM. V was trimmed by 7 bases and J by 4 bases, leaving 14 bases between them. CDR3: CASIPGDPGANVLTF. CDR3 DNA: TGTGCCAGCATACCAGGGGACCCGGGGGCCAACGTCCTGACTTTC.

This chain links TRBV29-1 with TRBJ1-5, with D possibly being TRBD1 (6 bases). This CDR3 contains 14 residues. With 6 bases removed from V and 2 bases from J, the gap between germline ends came to 14 bases. Germline CDR1 and CDR2: SQVTM and ANQGSEA. The CDR3 sequence: CSVAEQGGNQPQHF. DNA of the CDR3: TGCAGCGTGGCAGAACAGGGAGGCAATCAGCCCCAGCATTTT.

The chain has TRBV7-2 and TRBJ1-2; 11 bases agree with TRBD1. V dropped 5 bases and J dropped 4; count of bases not matched to a gene: 12. The CDR3 sequence is 17 residues long. Germline assignment: CDR1 SGHTA and CDR2 FQGNSA. CDR3 loop: CASSPSGTGGKIYGYTF. The CDR3 nucleotides are TGTGCCAGCAGCCCGTCCGGGACAGGGGGGAAAATCTATGGCTACACCTTC.

The chain has TRBV9 and TRBJ1-2, with 8 bases lining up with TRBD1. Germline V CDR1 and CDR2: SGDLS, YYNGEE. The CDR3 extends over 15 amino acids. J lost 8 bases, V lost 4 bases, and 13 bases had no gene match. CDR3 residues: CASSLRDRTIKGYTF. CDR3 bases: TGTGCCAGCAGCTTACGGGACAGGACAATAAAGGGCTACACCTTC.

V gene TRBV27 combines with J gene TRBJ1-2; a weak D match, TRBD1 (6 bases). V lost 5 bases to trimming and J lost 0 bases, with 16 bases between them. In germline, CDR1 is MNHEY, CDR2 SMNVEV (reference sequence). The length of the CDR3 is 16 residues. The CDR3 region has the DNA TGTGCCAGCAGTCCAGACAGGCTCCCAGCTAACTATGGCTACACCTTC. Translating it yields CASSPDRLPANYGYTF.

The V gene is TRBV27, the J gene TRBJ1-2; D uncertain. The CDR3 runs to 13 residues. The germline gives CDR1 MNHEY, CDR2 SMNVEV (reference sequence). V was shortened by 2 bases and J by 4 bases, with 8 bases between the two germline ends. The CDR3 is CASSLREGYGYTF. The CDR3 DNA reads as TGTGCCAGCAGTTTAAGGGAGGGCTATGGCTACACCTTC.

V is TRBV18 and J is TRBJ2-7; the match to TRBD1 covers 10 bases. The CDR3 spans 14 residues. The V gene's germline CDR1 is KGHSH and CDR2 LQKENI. J was trimmed by 7 bases and V by 6 bases; bases with no gene match: 9. Written as DNA, the CDR3 is TGTGCCAGCTCGAGCGAGACAGGGGGCAAGGAGCAGTACTTC. Translating it yields CASSSETGGKEQYF.

The chain recombines TRBV24-1 with TRBJ2-1, with TRBD2 as a possible D gene (6 bases). The CDR3 is 16 amino acids. Germline CDR1 KGHDR, CDR2 SFDVKD. The V gene lost 3 bases and the J gene lost 7 bases, with 18 bases spanning the gap. The CDR3 sequence is CATSDNLRGIGNEQFF. The CDR3 DNA follows: TGTGCCACCAGTGATAACCTTCGGGGGATAGGGAATGAGCAGTTCTTC.

The chain couples TRBV5-1 to TRBJ2-1, with TRBD2 identical over 15 bases. Germline V CDR1 and CDR2: SGHRS, YFSETQ. The CDR3 loop spans 20 amino acids. V lost 3 bases to trimming and J lost 0 bases; unmatched junction nucleotides: 10. The CDR3: CASSSGLAGGHMSSYNEQFF. The DNA for the CDR3 is TGCGCCAGCAGCTCCGGACTAGCGGGGGGGCACATGAGCTCCTACAATGAGCAGTTCTTC.

This clone has a handful of counts. This sequence joins TRBV13 and TRBJ1-4; 10 bases line up with TRBD1. Germline CDR1 PRHDT, CDR2 FYEKMQ (reference sequence). The length of the CDR3 is 16 residues. Trimming cost V 5 bases and J 8 bases; bases outside gene matches: 11. CDR3 bases: TGTGCCAGCAGCCATTACCGGACAGGGGGGAGAGAAAAACTGTTTTTT. Protein: CASSHYRTGGREKLFF.

The chain recombines TRBV7-2 with TRBJ1-5; D ambiguous. The CDR3 extends over 15 amino acids. The germline CDR1 and CDR2 sequences are SGHTA and FQGNSA. Trimming removed 5 bases from V and 6 bases from J, with 17 bases in between. For the CDR3, the DNA is TGTGCCAGCAGCGCCAGGACGGGATGGCTTCAGCCCCAGCATTTT. Its translation: CASSARTGWLQPQHF.

This clone was detected only once. The chain links TRBV19 to TRBJ1-5; D is undetermined. CDR3 size: 15 residues. V lost 5 bases, J lost 3 bases, and 14 bases lay in between. Germline V gene sequence: CDR1 LNHDA, CDR2 SQIVND (reference sequence). The CDR3 DNA reads as TGTGCCAGTAGTCCTCCGGGGAGGAACAATCAGCCCCAGCATTTT. It is translated as CASSPPGRNNQPQHF.

This CDR3 is CAWSVGATEAFF. CDR3 bases: TGTGCCTGGAGTGTAGGGGCAACTGAAGCTTTCTTT. V is TRBV30 and J is TRBJ1-1; possible D gene TRBD1, 5 bases. Trimming stripped 0 bases from V and 5 bases from J, with 7 bases between. CDR1 GTSNPN and CDR2 SVGIG come from the germline V gene (reference sequence). CDR3 length equals 12 residues. Full variable domain (missing parts from reference TRBV30 and TRBJ1-1): SQTIHQWPATLVQPVGSPLSLECTVEGTSNPNLYWYRQAAGRGLQLLFYSVGIGQISSEVPQNLSASRPQDRQFILSSKKLLLSDSGFYLCAWSVGATEAFFGQGTRLTVV.

This clone was counted a single time. V and J are TRBV5-4 and TRBJ2-7, with 8 bases aligning to TRBD1. V gave up 4 bases and J gave up 3 bases; unmatched junction bases: 9. CDR3 length equals 15 residues. Germline lookup yields CDR1 SGHNT and CDR2 YYREEE (reference sequence). CDR3 nucleotide sequence: TGTGCCAGCAGCCGGGGACAGGCTAGTTTCTACGAGCAGTACTTC. It encodes CASSRGQASFYEQYF.

Of note for this clone: Other DNA sequences of this sample code for an identical CDR3. This chain uses TRBV19 with TRBJ2-7, with TRBD2 matching 8 bases. V was pared by 1 base and J by 2 bases, with 1 base of the junction left unmatched. The CDR3 extends over 14 amino acids. The germline V gene encodes CDR1 LNHDA and CDR2 SQIVND (reference sequence). CDR3 nucleotides: TGTGCCAGTAGTATAGCGGGAGGGCCCTACGAGCAGTACTTC. Protein product: CASSIAGGPYEQYF.